This TCR beta chain was retrieved from a study of blood T cell repertoires in COVID-19. Under the authors' procedure: Estimated nucleated cell counts came from reference gene primer amplification. TCRdb keeps only in-frame clones here, not all; method: immunoSEQ multiplex PCR. V and J calls and clone size are copied from that table; D and trimming were computed from the DNA. The sample lists around 30,000 clones; less than 95% were seen once. The origin of this receptor is a man at least 80 years old with acute or convalescent COVID-19. The sequenced material came from peripheral blood.

The CDR3 is CASSLGADTQYF. The DNA for the CDR3 is TGTGCCAGCAGCTTAGGGGCGGATACGCAGTATTTT. The chain uses TRBV7-9 and TRBJ2-3; no firm D call. CDR3 length equals 12 residues. Trimming removed 1 base from V and 6 bases from J, with 5 bases in between. The germline gives CDR1 SEHNR, CDR2 FQNEAQ (reference sequence).